This entry lists 9 T cell receptor beta chains sequenced from one sample in a study of PD-L1 blockade in urothelial cancer. Some clones are missing from TCRdb's copy, which holds only in-frame ones; the method was immunoSEQ multiplex PCR. Among some 100,000 clones, approximately 90% were seen once, and the ten largest hold around 0.9%. Here the sequenced sample was PBMCs, taken around atezolizumab (anti-PD-L1) treatment. The origin of the receptors is an elderly woman with urothelial cancer.

The CDR3: CASSPGTSSDTIYF. The CDR3 DNA is TGTGCCAGCTCACCGGGGACATCCTCTGACACCATATATTTT. V gene TRBV18 combines with J gene TRBJ1-3; D might be TRBD1 (6 bases). Trimming removed 3 bases from V and 8 bases from J, with 14 bases in between. The CDR3 covers 14 residues. Germline V gives CDR1 KGHSH, CDR2 LQKENI.

This clone has just a few counts. The V and J genes are TRBV7-9 and TRBJ1-5; TRBD1 might be the D (5 bases). Trimming pared 3 bases from V and 0 bases from J, leaving 6 bases between. This CDR3 has 14 residues. Germline CDR1 reads SEHNR; CDR2 reads FQNEAQ (reference sequence). The CDR3 here is CASSFDSSNQPQHF. The CDR3 DNA follows: TGTGCCAGCAGCTTTGACAGTAGCAATCAGCCCCAGCATTTT.

The chain joins TRBV11-3 to TRBJ2-1; 7 bases fit TRBD2. CDR3 length equals 16 residues. The ends lost 1 base at V and 9 bases at J; junction bases unmatched: 12. In germline, CDR1 is SGHNT, CDR2 YENEEA. The CDR3 DNA is TGTGCCAGCAGCTTAGTTTCTTGGGCGGGAGAGGCTGAGCAGTTCTTC. It translates to CASSLVSWAGEAEQFF.

This clone was counted between two and nine times. The chain is built from TRBV9 and TRBJ2-7; 7 bases agree with TRBD1. Germline-derived CDR1 and CDR2 are SGDLS and YYNGEE. V dropped 4 bases and J dropped 10; count of bases not matched to a gene: 8. The CDR3 is made up of 12 amino acids. CDR3 amino acids: CASSIRDSDQYF. The CDR3 DNA reads as TGTGCCAGCAGCATCCGGGACAGCGATCAGTACTTC.

As DNA, the CDR3 is TGTGCCAGCAGCCATGGACATCCCAGCTCCTACGAGCAGTACTTC. This sequence encodes CASSHGHPSSYEQYF. This chain joins TRBV7-3 and TRBJ2-7; possibly TRBD1 for D (5 bases). In germline, CDR1 is SGHTA, CDR2 FQGTGA. The CDR3 spans 15 residues. With 5 bases removed from V and 0 bases from J, the gap between germline ends came to 14 bases. The full variable domain, rest sourced from reference TRBV7-3 and TRBJ2-7, is GAGVSQTPSNKVTEKGKYVELRCDPISGHTALYWYRQSLGQGPEFLIYFQGTGAADDSGLPNDRFFAVRPEGSVSTLKIQRTERGDSAVYLCASSHGHPSSYEQYFGPGTRLTVT.

This rearrangement joins TRBV7-3 to TRBJ2-1, with 14 bases matching TRBD2. Germline loops: CDR1 SGHTA, CDR2 FQGTGA. The CDR3 consists of 16 residues. The trim removed 5 bases at V and 5 bases at J, leaving 5 bases unmatched. In DNA form, the CDR3 reads TGTGCCAGCAGCACGACGGGACTAGCGGGGGACAATGAGCAGTTCTTC. Amino acids: CASSTTGLAGDNEQFF.

This sequence joins TRBV19 and TRBJ1-1; 9 bases are shared with TRBD1. Trimming cost V 4 bases and J 1 base; bases outside gene matches: 1. The CDR3 has 14 residues. The germline gives CDR1 LNHDA, CDR2 SQIVND (reference sequence). For the CDR3, the DNA is TGTGCCAGTAGTACGGGACAGGGGAACACTGAAGCTTTCTTT. Translation gives CASSTGQGNTEAFF. The variable domain in full, completed from reference TRBV19 and TRBJ1-1, reads DGGITQSPKYLFRKEGQNVTLSCEQNLNHDAMYWYRQDPGQGLRLIYYSQIVNDFQKGDIAEGYSVSREKKESFPLTVTSAQKNPTAFYLCASSTGQGNTEAFFGQGTRLTVV.

The rearrangement uses TRBV27 and TRBJ1-2; unclear D gene. Trimming took off 5 bases at V and 5 bases at J, with 6 bases between the two ends. CDR3 size: 11 residues. The V gene's germline CDR1 is MNHEY and CDR2 SMNVEV (reference sequence). CDR3 DNA: TGTGCCAGCAGTGCGGGATATGGCTACACCTTC. As protein: CASSAGYGYTF.

The table lists this clone with a few counts. The genes are TRBV9 and TRBJ2-5; 10 bases are shared with TRBD2. Germline CDR1 SGDLS, CDR2 YYNGEE. V gave up 3 bases and J gave up 1 base; unmatched junction bases: 6. The CDR3 runs 16 residues. The CDR3 here is CASSATAGGAQETQYF. The CDR3 DNA reads TGTGCCAGCAGCGCCACAGCGGGAGGGGCCCAAGAGACCCAGTACTTC.